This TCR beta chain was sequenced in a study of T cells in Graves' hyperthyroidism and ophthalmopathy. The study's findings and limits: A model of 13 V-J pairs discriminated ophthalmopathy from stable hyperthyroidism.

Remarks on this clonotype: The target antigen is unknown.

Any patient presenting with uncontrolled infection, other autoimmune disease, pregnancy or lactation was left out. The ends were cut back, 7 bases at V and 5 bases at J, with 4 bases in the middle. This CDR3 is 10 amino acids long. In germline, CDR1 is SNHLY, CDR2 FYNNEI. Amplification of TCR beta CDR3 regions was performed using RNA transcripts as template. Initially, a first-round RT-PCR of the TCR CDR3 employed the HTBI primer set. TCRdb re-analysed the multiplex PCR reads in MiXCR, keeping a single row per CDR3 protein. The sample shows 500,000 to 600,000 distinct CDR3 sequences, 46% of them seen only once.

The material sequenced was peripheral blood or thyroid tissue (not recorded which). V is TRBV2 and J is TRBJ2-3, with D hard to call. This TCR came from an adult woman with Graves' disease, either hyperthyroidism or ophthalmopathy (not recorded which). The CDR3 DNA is TGTGCCAGCACCCAAGATACGCAGTATTTT. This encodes CASTQDTQYF.